The T cell receptor (beta chain) described here comes from a study of blood T cell repertoires in COVID-19. The wider study: PBMCs, B-cell-depleted T cells, or T cells provided the cDNA or gDNA that made up the material.

V was shortened by 7 bases and J by 7 bases, with 20 bases between the two germline ends. The CDR3 is 15 amino acids. Per the germline V gene, CDR1 is MNHEY and CDR2 is SMNVEV (reference sequence). In the study's own analysis: Cell counts per sample came from amplifying reference gene primers. The table came from immunoSEQ multiplex PCR; TCRdb's copy has only in-frame clones and leaves some out. That table furnishes V, J and clone size, whereas the DNA furnished D and trimming. Among approximately 300,000 clones listed, approximately 84% were seen once. All enrollees were roughly 18 to 89 years old and from about 25 US areas.

The specimen sequenced was PBMCs or T cells enriched from blood (not recorded which). The sequence derives from a woman between 18 and 30 years old who had recovered from COVID-19. The gene calls are TRBV27 and TRBJ2-4, with a tentative D call TRBD2 (5 bases). The CDR3 DNA reads TGTGCCAGCATACATCCATACGGGATGATGAACATTCAGTACTTC. It encodes CASIHPYGMMNIQYF.